This section outlines one T cell receptor beta chain sequence together with its context. This clonotype was detected only a few times. There is no known antigen for this receptor. No per-base quality is available; no much larger clone lies one base away. The data are from a study of response to subunit inactivated influenza vaccine (dated 2018 in TCRdb). For the wider study: Deep quantitative T cell receptor repertoire profiling was used in the study to track responses to a trivalent subunit inactivated influenza vaccine. What the research found in general, with its limitations: The authors proposed that each seasonal influenza vaccination may bring in only a limited number of new T cells.

CDR1 and CDR2 are drawn from the germline V gene: SGHRS, YFSETQ. At the junction V is shortened by 4 bases and J by 6 bases, with 18 bases in between. From the cysteine up to the phenylalanine, the CDR3 has a length of 15 residues. The kept DNA is CDR3 alone, 45 bases in frame from the first base. Preparation of the library involved RT-PCR. Sequencing instrument: Illumina HiSeq 2500. TCRdb reprocessed the public reads (quality trimming at Q25 with fastp, clone calling with MiXCR) and kept in-frame beta chains. Every distinct CDR3 protein forms one entry, paired with its most common genes and DNA. Present in this sample are 800,000 to 1,000,000 distinct CDR3 sequences, 21% of which were seen just once. The ten biggest clones cover 10% to 13% of the sample.

This receptor was taken from a man aged 50-59 years who received an inactivated influenza vaccine. Donor details come from another sample of the same person, matched by shared clones. Source: PBMCs from blood, taken roughly 5 days after vaccination. The sequence joins TRBV5-1 to TRBJ2-3, with TRBD1 tentatively as D gene (5 bases match). The sequenced DNA: TGCGCCAGCAGCATGACAGATAGCTCGACGGATACGCAGTATTTT. Translated, it gives CASSMTDSSTDTQYF.